This T cell receptor beta chain was retrieved from a study of control samples from healthy donors and cancer patients. Here immunoSEQ multiplex PCR was the method, and the copy in TCRdb shows in-frame clones only, minus some. The sample holds 100,000 to 150,000 clones, 80% to 90% seen once. Germline values: CDR1 LGHDT, CDR2 YNNKEL (reference sequence). The ends lost 4 bases at V and 4 bases at J; junction bases unmatched: 14. This CDR3 contains 18 residues. The specimen was blood. The chain couples TRBV3-1 (or the pseudogene TRBV3-2) to TRBJ1-5, with 9 positions matching TRBD1. The receptor's source is a man in his forties in good health. The CDR3 protein is CASSPTRTGTGMNQPQHF. The CDR3 region has the DNA TGTGCCAGCAGCCCGACTCGAACCGGGACAGGGATGAATCAGCCCCAGCATTTT.